Detailed here is one T cell receptor (beta chain). From the 5' RACE reads, TCRdb called clonotypes with MiXCR, one entry per CDR3 protein. Found here are about 82,000 distinct CDR3 sequences, approximately 4.8% of them singletons; the top ten hold about 7.5%. The record originates from a study of T cells of healthy individuals. CDR3 length: 14 amino acids. The germline V and J ends were trimmed by 10 bases and 9 bases, with 22 bases remaining between them. Germline V CDR1 and CDR2: LNHDA, SQIVND (reference sequence). The rearrangement joins TRBV19 to TRBJ1-5; no clear D gene. The receptor comes from a female donor in good health. The CDR3 reads CATHPGRALMPQHF. The CDR3 DNA reads as TGTGCCACCCACCCGGGCCGGGCCCTGATGCCCCAGCATTTT.